This entry lists 2 T cell receptor beta chains sequenced from one sample in a study of blood T cell repertoires in COVID-19. The assay was immunoSEQ multiplex PCR, and TCRdb's table has in-frame clones only and misses some. Of 230,000 or so clones listed, around 75% are singletons. Sequencing used peripheral blood. All receptors come from a human donor in a cohort sampled during active COVID-19.

This chain links TRBV5-6 with TRBJ1-2; tentatively, D is TRBD1 (5 bases). Trimming took 0 bases from V and 14 from J, leaving 14 bases between them. Germline lookup yields CDR1 SGHDT and CDR2 YYEEEE. This CDR3 has 12 residues. CDR3 DNA: TGTGCCAGCAGCTTGGTCAACCGGGGGGATACCTTC. Translating gives CASSLVNRGDTF.

This clone was counted a few times. This rearrangement joins TRBV7-2 to TRBJ1-5, with D unclear. The V and J ends lost 1 base and 4 bases respectively, with 8 bases between them. The CDR3 spans 14 residues. Germline V lookup: CDR1 SGHTA, CDR2 FQGNSA. In nucleotides, the CDR3 is TGTGCCAGCAGCTTAGGGACGGGAAATCAGCCCCAGCATTTT. Protein product: CASSLGTGNQPQHF.